The TCR beta chain under discussion was sequenced for a study of cytomegalovirus exposure and HLA in healthy donors. This clone was recorded only once. Healthy people donating bone marrow made up the donors. Trimming shortened V by 7 bases and J by 6 bases, and 16 bases separated the two germline ends. Germline CDR1 and CDR2: SNHLY and FYNNEI. There are 13 residues in the CDR3. The primer mix had 60 Vbeta and 13 Jbeta primers. Profiling relied on immunoSEQ multiplex PCR, and the TCRdb table lists in-frame clones only, not all of them. The table has about 140,000 clones, approximately 82% seen once. The sequenced material came from PBMCs. This TCR came from a woman aged 55-70 years in good health and CMV-seropositive. The chain is built from TRBV2 and TRBJ2-7, with D perhaps matching TRBD2 (5 bases). The CDR3 here is CASIPGRTAEQYF. The CDR3, as DNA: TGTGCCAGCATCCCCGGACGGACTGCCGAGCAGTACTTC.